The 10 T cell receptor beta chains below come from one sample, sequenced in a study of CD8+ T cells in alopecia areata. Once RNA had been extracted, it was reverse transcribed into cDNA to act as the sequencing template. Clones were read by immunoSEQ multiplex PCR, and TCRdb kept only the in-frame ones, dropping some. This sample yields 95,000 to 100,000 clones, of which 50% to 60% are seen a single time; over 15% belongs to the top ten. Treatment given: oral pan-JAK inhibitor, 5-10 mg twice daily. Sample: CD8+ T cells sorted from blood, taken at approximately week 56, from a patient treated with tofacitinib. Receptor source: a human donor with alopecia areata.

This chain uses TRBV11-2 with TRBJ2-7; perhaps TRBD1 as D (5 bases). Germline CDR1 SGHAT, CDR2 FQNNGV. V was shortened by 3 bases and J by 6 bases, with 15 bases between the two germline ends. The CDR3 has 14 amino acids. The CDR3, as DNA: TGTGCCAGCAGCTTTAAGGGGATAATCGGCGAGCAGTACTTC. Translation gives CASSFKGIIGEQYF.

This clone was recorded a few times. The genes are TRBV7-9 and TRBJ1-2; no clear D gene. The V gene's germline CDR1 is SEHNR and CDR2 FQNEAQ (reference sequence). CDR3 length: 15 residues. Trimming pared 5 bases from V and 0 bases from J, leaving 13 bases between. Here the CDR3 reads CASSAPQQTNYGYTF. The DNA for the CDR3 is TGTGCCAGCAGCGCCCCACAGCAAACTAACTATGGCTACACCTTC.

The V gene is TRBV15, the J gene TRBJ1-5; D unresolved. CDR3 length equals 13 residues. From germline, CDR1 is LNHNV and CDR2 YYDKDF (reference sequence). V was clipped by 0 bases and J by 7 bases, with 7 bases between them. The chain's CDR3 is CATSREEQQPQHF. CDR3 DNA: TGTGCCACCAGCAGAGAGGAGCAGCAGCCCCAGCATTTT.

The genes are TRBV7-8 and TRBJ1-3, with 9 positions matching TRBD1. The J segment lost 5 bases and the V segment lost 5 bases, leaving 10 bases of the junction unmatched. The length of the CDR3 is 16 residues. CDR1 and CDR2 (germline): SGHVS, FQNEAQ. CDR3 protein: CASSPNRGTGRNTIYF. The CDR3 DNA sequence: TGTGCCAGCAGCCCCAATCGCGGGACAGGGAGAAACACCATATATTTT.

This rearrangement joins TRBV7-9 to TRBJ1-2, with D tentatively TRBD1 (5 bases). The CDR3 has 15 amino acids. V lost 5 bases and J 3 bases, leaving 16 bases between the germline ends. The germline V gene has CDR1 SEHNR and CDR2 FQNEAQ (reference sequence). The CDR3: CASSEAIRVDYGYTF. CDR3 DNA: TGTGCCAGCAGCGAAGCGATCAGGGTTGACTATGGCTACACCTTC.

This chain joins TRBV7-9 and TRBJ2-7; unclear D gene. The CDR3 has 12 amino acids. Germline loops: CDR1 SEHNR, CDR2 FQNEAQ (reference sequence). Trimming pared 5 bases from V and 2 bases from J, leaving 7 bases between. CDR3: CASSNSAYEQYF. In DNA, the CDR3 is TGTGCCAGCAGCAACAGTGCCTACGAGCAGTACTTC.

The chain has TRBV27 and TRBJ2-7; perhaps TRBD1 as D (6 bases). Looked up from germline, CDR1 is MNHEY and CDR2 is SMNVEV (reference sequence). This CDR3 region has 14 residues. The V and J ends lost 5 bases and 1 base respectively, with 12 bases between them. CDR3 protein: CASSLRTESYEQYF. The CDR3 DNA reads TGTGCCAGCAGTCTCCGGACAGAGTCCTACGAGCAGTACTTC.

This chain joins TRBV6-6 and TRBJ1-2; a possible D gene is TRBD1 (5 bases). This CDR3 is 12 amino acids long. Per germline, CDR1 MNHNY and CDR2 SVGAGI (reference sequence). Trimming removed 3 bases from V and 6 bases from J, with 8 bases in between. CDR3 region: CASSYGRDGYTF. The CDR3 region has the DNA TGTGCCAGCAGTTATGGCAGGGATGGCTACACCTTC.

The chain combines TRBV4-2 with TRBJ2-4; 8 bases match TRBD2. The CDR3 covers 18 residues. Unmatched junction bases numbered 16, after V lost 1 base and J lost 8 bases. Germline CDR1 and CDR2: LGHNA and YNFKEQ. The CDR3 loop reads CASSQASLRGGPIDIQYF. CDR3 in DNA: TGTGCCAGCAGCCAAGCCTCCCTCCGGGGGGGGCCGATTGACATTCAGTACTTC.

The CDR3 nucleotides are TGTGCCAGCGGGGAGGGCCCGTCGGGGGGCTACACCTTC. This gives the protein CASGEGPSGGYTF. This rearrangement joins TRBV7-3 to TRBJ1-2, with D unresolved. Trimming removed 8 bases at V and 8 bases at J, with 18 bases between. The germline V gene encodes CDR1 SGHTA and CDR2 FQGTGA. This CDR3 is 13 amino acids long.